This T cell receptor beta chain was found in a study of T cells expressing NK-cell markers. Study summary: Investigators obtained TCR beta repertoires from sorted CD3+CD56+NKG2C+, CD3+CD56+NKG2C- and CD3+CD56-NKG2C+ T cells.

Note on this clonotype: What it recognizes is unknown.

The study, taken as a whole, reports: HCMV specificity of the expanded NKG2C+ T cell clones was not established. As a fraction of CD8+ T cells, dominant NKG2C+ clonotypes reached roughly 1.0-7.5% in six donors.

This CDR3 is built from 15 residues. Germline CDR1 is LNHDA and CDR2 is SQIVND (reference sequence). UMI-tagged 5'RACE template switching yielded the TCR beta cDNA. TCRdb re-called the 5' RACE reads and gives one entry per CDR3 protein, without DNA. The sample spans 200,000 to 300,000 distinct CDR3 sequences; the ten largest clones claim approximately 0.41%. The sequencing input was blood T cells: a sorted CD56 or NKG2C T cell subset, CD4+ or CD8+ T cells, or bulk PBMC T cells (not recorded which). V gene TRBV19 combines with J gene TRBJ1-2. The TCR was taken from a man younger than 35 in good health. The CDR3 sequence is CASSKGWGPHYGYTF.